This TCR beta chain was found in a study of T cell changes during pregnancy in multiple sclerosis. Clones were read by immunoSEQ multiplex PCR, and TCRdb kept only the in-frame ones, dropping some. The sample consists of around 26,000 clones, around 86% of them appearing once. The receptor was derived from a female donor in good health, enrolled as a control in a pregnancy study. The sample was CD8+ T cells from peripheral blood mononuclear cells, taken in the first trimester of pregnancy.

Here the CDR3 DNA reads TGCGCCAGCAGCCCGAAGGACAGGGCCTACGAGCAGTACTTC. Its translation: CASSPKDRAYEQYF. The chain is built from TRBV4-1 and TRBJ2-7, with 8 bases lining up with TRBD1. From germline, CDR1 is MGHRA and CDR2 YSYEKL. Trimming at V came to 4 bases and at J to 2 bases, leaving 4 bases not matched to a gene. This CDR3 spans 14 amino acids.